This TCR beta chain was sequenced in a study of T cell responses to AZD1222 COVID-19 vaccine. General study points: Repertoire collection took place solely once the T cell response had peaked. Just a handful of AZD1222 recipients were seropositive at baseline.

Assay used: immunoSEQ multiplex PCR; TCRdb lists only in-frame clones, some missing. The sample lists around 120,000 clones, approximately 92% occurring once. Notes on this clone: As yet, its antigen is unknown. Compared with germline, one end of the junction differs, possibly owing to a read error.

Sequences were derived from peripheral blood, sampled on day 0 of AZD1222 vaccination. The clonotype was recovered from an adult in good health.

The CDR3 bases are TGCGCCAGCATTTCCGGGACTAGCCCTCAATTT. It specifies CASISGTSPQF. The chain couples TRBV10-2 to TRBJ2-3, with 9 bases lining up with TRBD2. CDR1 and CDR2 (germline): WSHSY, SAAADI. This CDR3 contains 11 residues.